Listed below are T cell receptor beta chains from one sample, sequenced in a study of T cells in Graves' hyperthyroidism and ophthalmopathy. TCRdb redid the calling of the multiplex PCR reads with MiXCR, one entry per CDR3 protein. The sample includes approximately 740,000 distinct CDR3 sequences, 11% to 15% of them seen just once. The specimen sequenced was blood. Every receptor here comes from a woman younger than 35 with Graves' hyperthyroidism. The CDR3 runs from the conserved cysteine through the conserved F or W. The D gene is left open where the match is weak. Where a row states a size, it is once, few, many or the class of an expanded clone; other rows omit it.

d_gene: TRBD2
v_gene: TRBV7-3
j_gene: TRBJ2-1
abundance: .
CDR3aa: CASSLTGASGVDEQFF
CDR3nt: TGTGCCAGCAGCTTAACGGGGGCTAGCGGGGTTGATGAGCAGTTCTTC

d_gene: .
v_gene: TRBV20-1
j_gene: TRBJ2-1
abundance: many
CDR3aa: CSARSLAGTSYNEQFF
CDR3nt: TGCAGTGCTAGATCTTTGGCGGGAACCTCCTACAATGAGCAGTTCTTC

d_gene: TRBD1
v_gene: TRBV6-2/TRBV6-3
j_gene: TRBJ2-6
abundance: .
CDR3aa: CASSPQGVPAGANVLTF
CDR3nt: TGTGCCAGCAGCCCACAGGGGGTCCCTGCTGGGGCCAACGTCCTGACTTTC

d_gene: TRBD1
v_gene: TRBV29-1
j_gene: TRBJ2-5
abundance: few
CDR3aa: CSVEWTGGMDETQYF
CDR3nt: TGCAGCGTTGAATGGACAGGGGGTATGGATGAGACCCAGTACTTC

d_gene: .
v_gene: TRBV6-1
j_gene: TRBJ2-7
abundance: many
CDR3aa: CASSSPGEDYEQYF
CDR3nt: TGTGCCAGCAGTTCCCCGGGAGAGGACTACGAGCAGTACTTC

d_gene: TRBD1
v_gene: TRBV15
j_gene: TRBJ2-7
abundance: .
CDR3aa: CATSRWDSSNEQYF
CDR3nt: TGTGCCACCAGCAGGTGGGACAGTAGCAACGAGCAGTACTTC

d_gene: .
v_gene: TRBV5-6
j_gene: TRBJ2-3
abundance: .
CDR3aa: CASSSGAQDTQYF
CDR3nt: TGTGCCAGCAGCTCAGGGGCGCAAGATACGCAGTATTTT

d_gene: TRBD1
v_gene: TRBV29-1
j_gene: TRBJ1-4
abundance: few
CDR3aa: CSVAGTGPTNEKLFF
CDR3nt: TGCAGCGTCGCCGGGACAGGGCCAACTAATGAAAAACTGTTTTTT

d_gene: .
v_gene: TRBV29-1
j_gene: TRBJ2-2
abundance: many
CDR3aa: CSVEDWAGRNTGELFF
CDR3nt: TGCAGCGTTGAAGATTGGGCAGGCCGAAACACCGGGGAGCTGTTTTTT

d_gene: .
v_gene: TRBV28
j_gene: TRBJ2-1
abundance: many
CDR3aa: CASSLSALPGQRNNEQFF
CDR3nt: TGTGCCAGCAGTTTGTCCGCACTTCCGGGACAACGTAACAATGAGCAGTTCTTC

d_gene: .
v_gene: TRBV5-5
j_gene: TRBJ2-2
abundance: few
CDR3aa: CASSPDRMTNTGELFF
CDR3nt: TGTGCCAGCAGCCCGGACAGAATGACTAACACCGGGGAGCTGTTTTTT

d_gene: TRBD2
v_gene: TRBV7-9
j_gene: TRBJ2-7
abundance: many
CDR3aa: CASSLVPSGYEQYF
CDR3nt: TGTGCCAGCAGCTTAGTTCCTAGCGGCTACGAGCAGTACTTC